This T cell receptor beta chain was sequenced for a study of radiotherapy plus CTLA-4 blockade in lung cancer. Generated by immunoSEQ multiplex PCR, the TCRdb table keeps only in-frame clones and is missing some. The sample lists about 56,000 clones, over 75% seen once, with 16% in the top ten. Study conclusions and caveats: Response was reportedly best predicted by early blood T cell clone dynamics, with interferon-beta.

Germline values: CDR1 MGHDK, CDR2 SYGVNS. The CDR3 has 15 amino acids. Trimming cost V 0 bases and J 2 bases, with 10 bases left between them. In the case of this clone: Its antigen is still unknown.

The source of this sequence is a human donor with non-small cell lung cancer who had a complete response to radiotherapy plus ipilimumab. The chain joins TRBV25-1 to TRBJ2-5; D possibly corresponds to TRBD1 (5 bases). The sequencing used peripheral blood, collected from a patient treated with radiotherapy plus ipilimumab. The CDR3 sequence is CASSEYRVRQETQYF. DNA of the CDR3: TGTGCCAGCAGTGAATACAGGGTTCGACAAGAGACCCAGTACTTC.